A single sample gave rise to the 10 T cell receptor beta chains below, sequenced in a study of beta chain features in type 1 diabetes (dated by TCRdb to the late 2010s). Study-wide conclusions, independent of this receptor: In all four CD4+ subsets, TCRB CDR3 length was moderately but significantly shorter in type 1 diabetes patients.

Receptor libraries were prepared by the immunoSEQ multiplex PCR assay. The entire amount of isolated RNA was reverse transcribed using the High Capacity cDNA Reverse Transcription Kit, so the sequenced TCRB transcripts were expressed ones. TCRdb re-hosts the immuneACCESS table, in-frame sequences only. Its copies lack some clones; in the studies checked, an unresolved V gene accounts for under half of them, and the cause for the rest is not known. This sample lists 640,000 or so clones; around an eighth were detected once. In total, the top ten clones hold approximately 0.039% of the sample. The antigens for these receptors are not known. Source material: naive CD4+ T cells from blood. The sample's cell subset or site label, decoded: true naive CD4+ T cells. These receptors were taken from a man between 18 and 35 years old with type 1 diabetes.

The J gene is TRBJ1-1, the V gene TRBV20-1; D ambiguous. This CDR3 spans 11 amino acids. Germline lookup yields CDR1 DFQATT and CDR2 SNEGSKA (reference sequence). V lost 4 bases and J 5 bases, leaving 8 bases between the germline ends. CDR3 loop: CSAMKVTEAFF. The CDR3 DNA sequence: TGCAGTGCTATGAAGGTTACTGAAGCTTTCTTT.

This clone was found a few times. This chain connects TRBV28 to TRBJ2-7; D may be TRBD1 (5 bases). Trimming took off 4 bases at V and 3 bases at J, with 19 bases between the two ends. The CDR3 has 16 residues. Looked up from germline, CDR1 is MDHEN and CDR2 is SYDVKM. The CDR3 region has the DNA TGTGCCAGCAGTTCGGTGGGGCAGGGAAGGTACTACGAGCAGTACTTC. Translating gives CASSSVGQGRYYEQYF.

This clone appeared a few times. This chain uses TRBV7-2 with TRBJ2-1; the match to TRBD2 covers 10 bases. The CDR3 is 17 residues long. The germline CDR1 and CDR2 sequences are SGHTA and FQGNSA. The V and J ends lost 3 bases and 2 bases, in that order; junction bases with no gene match: 7. CDR3 in DNA: TGTGCCAGCAGCTTGGCGGCTAGCGGGAGACCCTACAATGAGCAGTTCTTC. It is translated as CASSLAASGRPYNEQFF.

The chain uses TRBV30 and TRBJ1-1; D ambiguous. Trimming removed 0 bases from V and 9 bases from J, with 8 bases in between. CDR3 length: 11 residues. Germline V gene sequence: CDR1 GTSNPN, CDR2 SVGIG (reference sequence). CDR3 sequence: CAWSVGHQAFF. Here the CDR3 DNA reads TGTGCCTGGAGTGTAGGGCATCAAGCTTTCTTT.

This clone was detected a few times. This CDR3 is also generated by other DNA sequences in the sample. The V gene is TRBV7-2, the J gene TRBJ1-5; D not certain. Trimming pared 1 base from V and 7 bases from J, leaving 5 bases between. CDR1 and CDR2 (germline): SGHTA, FQGNSA. The CDR3 is 12 amino acids. The CDR3 region is CASSLVGQPQHF. CDR3 nucleotides: TGTGCCAGCAGCTTAGTGGGGCAGCCCCAGCATTTT.

Only a few counts were recorded for this clone. V is TRBV2 and J is TRBJ2-3; maybe TRBD2 (6 bases). Germline assignment: CDR1 SNHLY and CDR2 FYNNEI. The CDR3 consists of 19 residues. Trimming removed 8 bases at V and 7 bases at J, with 34 bases between. CDR3 in DNA: TGTGCCAGCCCCCAAGGAGGGGCAGACCTAGGGTCCCTACCAAATACGCAGTATTTT. Residues: CASPQGGADLGSLPNTQYF.

This chain joins TRBV5-8 and TRBJ2-5, with D possibly matching TRBD1 (5 bases). CDR3 length: 13 amino acids. CDR1 SGHTS and CDR2 YDEGEE come from the germline V gene. V gave up 4 bases and J gave up 2 bases, with 9 bases separating them. CDR3 region: CASSPDTQETQYF. CDR3 in DNA: TGTGCCAGCAGCCCGGACACTCAAGAGACCCAGTACTTC.

The rearrangement uses TRBV7-2 and TRBJ2-2; 12 bases align to TRBD2. The trim removed 5 bases at V and 1 base at J, leaving 5 bases unmatched. Germline V gene data show CDR1 as SGHTA and CDR2 as FQGNSA. CDR3 length equals 17 residues. CDR3 region: CASSPWTSGVNTGELFF. The CDR3 DNA reads as TGTGCCAGCAGCCCCTGGACTAGCGGGGTGAACACCGGGGAGCTGTTTTTT.

This clone was detected a few times. J is TRBJ1-5 and V is TRBV30; D is unclear. This CDR3 is built from 13 residues. CDR1 and CDR2 from the germline V gene are GTSNPN and SVGIG (reference sequence). The V end lost 7 bases, the J end lost 5 bases, and 15 bases lay between the germline ends. CDR3 sequence: CASKGGAHQPQHF. CDR3 DNA: TGTGCCTCCAAAGGAGGCGCGCATCAGCCCCAGCATTTT. The whole variable domain, filled in from reference TRBV30 and TRBJ1-5, reads SQTIHQWPATLVQPVGSPLSLECTVEGTSNPNLYWYRQAAGRGLQLLFYSVGIGQISSEVPQNLSASRPQDRQFILSSKKLLLSDSGFYLCASKGGAHQPQHFGDGTRLSIL.

This clone was seen a handful of times. The chain employs TRBV29-1 and TRBJ2-1; D remains unclear. Trimming removed 4 bases at V and 6 bases at J, with 13 bases between. The germline gives CDR1 SQVTM, CDR2 ANQGSEA. The CDR3 has 13 amino acids. CDR3 DNA sequence: TGCAGCGTTGGAACAGTGCTTTTCAATGAGCAGTTCTTC. Translation gives CSVGTVLFNEQFF.